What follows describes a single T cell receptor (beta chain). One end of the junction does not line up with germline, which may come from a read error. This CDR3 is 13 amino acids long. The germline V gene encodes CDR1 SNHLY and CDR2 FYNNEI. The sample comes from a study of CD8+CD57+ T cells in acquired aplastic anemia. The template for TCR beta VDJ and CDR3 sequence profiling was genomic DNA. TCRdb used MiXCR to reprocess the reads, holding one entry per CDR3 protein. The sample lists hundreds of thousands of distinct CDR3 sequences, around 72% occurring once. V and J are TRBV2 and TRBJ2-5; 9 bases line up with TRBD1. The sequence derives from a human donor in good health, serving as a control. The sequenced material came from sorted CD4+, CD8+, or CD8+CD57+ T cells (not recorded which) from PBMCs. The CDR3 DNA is TGTGCCGCCCGGGACAGGGCTACTCAGCCCCAGCACTTT. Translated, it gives CAARDRATQPQHF. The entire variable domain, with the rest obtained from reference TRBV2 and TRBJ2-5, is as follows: EPEVTQTPSHQVTQMGQEVILRCVPISNHLYFYWYRQILGQKVEFLVSFYNNEISEKSEIFDDQFSVERPDGSNFTLKIRSTKLEDSAMYFCAARDRATQPQHFGPGTRLLVL.